Sequencing of this TCR beta chain was carried out in a study of breast tumors, draining lymph nodes, adjacent tissues. In its sample, this clonotype was seen many times. The CDR3 totals 15 residues. With 0 bases clipped from V and 5 bases from J, the junction kept 3 bases outside the gene matches. Looked up from germline, CDR1 is SGHTA and CDR2 is FQGNSA. Samples came from axillary lymph nodes draining the breast cancer. In TCRdb, the multiplex PCR reads were re-called with MiXCR into one record per CDR3 protein. This table has about 80,000 distinct CDR3 sequences, approximately 19% appearing once. V is TRBV7-2 and J is TRBJ2-1, with 8 bases lining up with TRBD1. The clonotype was recovered from a female donor with breast cancer. Some clones in this sample may be carry-over from other donors' samples. The sample comprised axillary lymph node tissue. The CDR3 loop reads CASSLAQGAHNEQFF. The CDR3 coding sequence is TGTGCCAGCAGCTTAGCGCAGGGGGCCCACAATGAGCAGTTCTTC.